These 9 T cell receptor beta chains came from one sample sequenced in a study of regulatory T cells in long-lasting Graves disease. Time point indicated: newly diagnosed GD, antithyroid drugs for less than 3 months. PBMC-extracted RNA yielded the TCR library. Investigators prepared the TCR beta libraries by applying iRepertoire HTBI primers and Arm-PCR of CDR3 regions. Each CDR3 protein gets one entry after TCRdb re-called the multiplex PCR reads with MiXCR. The sample contains 500,000 or so distinct CDR3 sequences, roughly 16% of which appear only once. These same records also appear under a second study, on T cells in Graves' hyperthyroidism and ophthalmopathy.

The sample consisted of peripheral blood mononuclear cells (PBMCs), taken at new diagnosis, from a patient treated with antithyroid drugs. The receptors here all came from a man aged 40-49 years with Graves disease.

This clonotype came up many times. CDR3 in DNA: TGTGCCAGCAGCCCAACTACCTACGAGCAGTACTTC. Amino acids: CASSPTTYEQYF. The chain recombines TRBV3-1 with TRBJ2-7; D remains unclear. Looked up from germline, CDR1 is LGHDT and CDR2 is YNNKEL (reference sequence). V was pared by 4 bases and J by 2 bases, with 6 bases between. The CDR3 loop spans 12 amino acids.

This clonotype was found many times. The chain uses TRBV2 and TRBJ2-7; 12 positions agree with TRBD2. The CDR3 loop spans 14 amino acids. Per the germline V gene, CDR1 is SNHLY and CDR2 is FYNNEI. Trimming at V came to 4 bases and at J to 5 bases, leaving 3 bases not matched to a gene. The CDR3 bases are TGTGCCAGCAGTGTGACTAGCGGGAGAGACGAGCAGTACTTC. Its protein is CASSVTSGRDEQYF.

This clonotype showed up many times. The V call is TRBV5-1, the J call TRBJ2-2; D is possibly TRBD1 (6 bases). This CDR3 comprises 16 residues. Germline values: CDR1 SGHRS, CDR2 YFSETQ. The V end lost 4 bases, the J end lost 5 bases, and 18 bases lay between the germline ends. The CDR3 here is CASSPTGQRLTGELFF. In nucleotides, the CDR3 is TGCGCCAGCAGCCCTACAGGGCAGAGGCTTACCGGGGAGCTGTTTTTT.

Many counts were recorded for this clonotype. The chain links TRBV24-1 to TRBJ2-5; possible D gene TRBD2, 5 bases. The CDR3 sequence is 14 residues long. From germline, CDR1 is KGHDR and CDR2 SFDVKD. The V and J ends lost 4 bases and 7 bases respectively, with 15 bases between them. The CDR3 DNA follows: TGTGCCACCAGTGAAGAAGGACGAGGAGGGACCCAGTACTTC. It is translated as CATSEEGRGGTQYF.

This clonotype was seen repeatedly, ten times or more. The chain has TRBV4-2 and TRBJ2-7; D is perhaps TRBD2 (5 bases). V was clipped by 1 base and J by 0 bases, with 13 bases between them. The CDR3 has 16 residues. CDR1 LGHNA and CDR2 YNFKEQ come from the germline V gene. CDR3 nucleotide sequence: TGTGCCAGCAGCCAAGGAGTTGGTGGGAGCTCCTACGAGCAGTACTTC. Its translation is CASSQGVGGSSYEQYF.

This clonotype was found once. The chain has TRBV6-2 or TRBV6-3 and TRBJ2-3; 10 nucleotides agree with TRBD2. Germline V gene lookup returns CDR1 MNHEY and CDR2 SVGEGT. J was trimmed by 1 base and V by 6 bases; bases with no gene match: 22. The CDR3 runs 21 residues. The CDR3 nucleotides read TGTGCCAGCAGACAACCCCGACACAGGGAGCGGGAGGGTGTCGGCACAGATACGCAGTATTTT. Its protein product is CASRQPRHREREGVGTDTQYF.

This clonotype was seen many times. This sequence joins TRBV11-2 and TRBJ2-2; 9 bases align to TRBD1. Germline values: CDR1 SGHAT, CDR2 FQNNGV. The ends lost 7 bases at V and 5 bases at J; junction bases unmatched: 17. The CDR3 has 18 residues. CDR3 sequence: CASTSSPGQGFGTGELFF. The CDR3 DNA reads as TGTGCCAGCACCTCCTCTCCGGGACAGGGTTTCGGTACCGGGGAGCTGTTTTTT.

This clonotype was recorded at least ten times. V is TRBV11-2 and J is TRBJ2-5, with 12 bases that match TRBD2. There are 15 residues in the CDR3. Germline loops: CDR1 SGHAT, CDR2 FQNNGV. The J segment lost 1 base and the V segment lost 4 bases, leaving 1 base of the junction unmatched. The CDR3 DNA is TGTGCCAGCAGCTCGGGACTAGCGGGCCAAGAGACCCAGTACTTC. Translating gives CASSSGLAGQETQYF.

The rearrangement joins TRBV9 to TRBJ2-1, with TRBD2 matching over 14 bases. Looked up from germline, CDR1 is SGDLS and CDR2 is YYNGEE. Unmatched junction bases numbered 14, after V lost 4 bases and J lost 2 bases. The CDR3 runs to 20 residues. The CDR3 protein is CASSTASGTSGRLTYNEQFF. CDR3 nucleotides: TGTGCCAGCAGCACCGCCTCCGGGACTAGCGGGAGATTAACCTACAATGAGCAGTTCTTC.